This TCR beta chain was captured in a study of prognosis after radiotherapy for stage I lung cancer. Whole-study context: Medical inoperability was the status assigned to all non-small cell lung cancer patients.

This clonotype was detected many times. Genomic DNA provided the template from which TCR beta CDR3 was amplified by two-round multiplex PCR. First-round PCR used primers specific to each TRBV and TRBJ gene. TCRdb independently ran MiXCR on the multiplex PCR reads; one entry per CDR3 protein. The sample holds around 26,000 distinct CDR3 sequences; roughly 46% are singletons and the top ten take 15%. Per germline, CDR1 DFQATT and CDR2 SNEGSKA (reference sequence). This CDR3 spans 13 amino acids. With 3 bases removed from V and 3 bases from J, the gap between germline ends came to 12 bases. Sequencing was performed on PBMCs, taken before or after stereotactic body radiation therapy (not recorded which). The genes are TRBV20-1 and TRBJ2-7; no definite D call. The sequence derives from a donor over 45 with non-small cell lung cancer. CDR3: CSARTRVDYEQYF. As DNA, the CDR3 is TGCAGTGCTAGGACCCGGGTTGACTACGAGCAGTACTTC.